A single count supports the clone carrying this TCR beta chain. The data are from a study of blood T cell repertoires in COVID-19. Study-level background: Donors in the United States, Italy and Spain gave samples during acute or convalescent COVID-19. The cDNA or gDNA used as material had been derived from T cells, B-cell-depleted T cells, or PBMCs.

V lost 6 bases to trimming and J lost 4 bases; unmatched junction nucleotides: 3. The CDR3 sequence is 15 residues long. CDR1 is MNHNY and CDR2 is SVGAGI in the germline V gene (reference sequence). Per the original data handling: Estimated nucleated cell counts came from reference gene primer amplification. The repertoire was sequenced with immunoSEQ multiplex PCR; TCRdb's copy has only in-frame clones and lacks some. Clone size and the V and J calls come from that table; the DNA yielded D and trimming. The sample yields roughly 340,000 clones, about 90% seen once. The chain combines TRBV6-6 with TRBJ2-1; 13 nucleotides match TRBD2. This sequence was found in a woman aged 18-29 years who had recovered from COVID-19. The material sequenced was peripheral blood. This chain's CDR3 is CASSQTSGGYNEQFF. CDR3 DNA sequence: TGTGCCAGCAGCCAGACTAGCGGGGGGTACAATGAGCAGTTCTTC.